The next 26 T cell receptor beta chains were all read from a single sample in a study of T cells in localized non-small cell lung cancer. The assay was immunoSEQ multiplex PCR, and TCRdb's table has in-frame clones only and misses some. This sample has 30,000 or so clones, with around 92% found just once. The sequenced sample was peripheral blood mononuclear cells, obtained before any cancer treatment. The origin of the receptors is a woman aged 35 to 70 with stage III lung adenocarcinoma.

The chain has TRBV5-5 and TRBJ1-1; D gene ambiguous. CDR3 length: 14 residues. The V end lost 1 base, the J end lost 0 bases, and 7 bases lay between the germline ends. Germline assignment: CDR1 SGHKS and CDR2 YYEKEE (reference sequence). In DNA, the CDR3 is TGTGCCAGCAGCTTGACAGCCTTGAACACTGAAGCTTTCTTT. Encoded protein: CASSLTALNTEAFF.

This clone occurred once. The V gene is TRBV19, the J gene TRBJ1-3, with D tentatively TRBD1 (6 bases). Germline V gene data show CDR1 as LNHDA and CDR2 as SQIVND (reference sequence). Trimming pared 5 bases from V and 0 bases from J, leaving 14 bases between. The CDR3 extends over 16 amino acids. The CDR3 nucleotides read TGTGCCAGTAGTGGGGACACGTTCATCTCTGGAAACACCATATATTTT. Amino acid sequence: CASSGDTFISGNTIYF.

This clone was picked up a small number of times. The V and J genes are TRBV10-3 and TRBJ1-5; 9 bases map to TRBD1. The V gene's germline CDR1 is ENHRY and CDR2 SYGVKD. V shed 4 bases and J 6 bases; nucleotides not matched to a gene: 1. The CDR3 loop spans 13 amino acids. CDR3 nucleotide sequence: TGTGCCATCAGTGTGGACAGGGGTCAGCCCCAGCATTTT. This encodes CAISVDRGQPQHF.

The chain has TRBV28 and TRBJ2-2, with D perhaps TRBD1 (5 bases). Germline-derived CDR1 and CDR2 are MDHEN and SYDVKM. V lost 2 bases and J 6 bases, leaving 10 bases between the germline ends. CDR3 length: 14 amino acids. CDR3 in amino acids: CASSLPREAGELFF. The CDR3 DNA is TGTGCCAGCAGTTTACCCAGGGAAGCCGGGGAGCTGTTTTTT. The complete variable domain, with remaining parts taken from reference TRBV28 and TRBJ2-2, reads DVKVTQSSRYLVKRTGEKVFLECVQDMDHENMFWYRQDPGLGLRLIYFSYDVKMKEKGDIPEGYSVSREKKERFSLILESASTNQTSMYLCASSLPREAGELFFGEGSRLTVL.

This clone showed up just a few times. The V and J genes are TRBV6-1 and TRBJ2-7; D remains ambiguous. Germline V gene data show CDR1 as MNHNS and CDR2 as SASEGT. Trimming removed 3 bases from V and 7 bases from J, with 13 bases in between. This CDR3 has 13 residues. The CDR3 sequence: CASSDVKPWEQYF. CDR3 DNA sequence: TGTGCCAGCAGTGACGTGAAACCGTGGGAGCAGTACTTC.

The chain employs TRBV2 and TRBJ1-2; TRBD1 aligns across 11 bases. Germline values: CDR1 SNHLY, CDR2 FYNNEI. The CDR3 is made up of 14 amino acids. V trimming: 6 bases; J trimming: 3 bases; junction bases outside the gene matches: 3. The CDR3 protein is CASRGQGADYGYTF. In DNA, the CDR3 is TGTGCCAGCAGAGGACAGGGGGCAGACTATGGCTACACCTTC.

With regard to this clone: A read error may account for a junction end that differs from germline. This sequence joins TRBV9 and TRBJ2-2; D not resolved. This CDR3 is built from 15 residues. Germline V CDR1 and CDR2: SGDLS, YYNGEE. CDR3 loop: CASSVEAHGTGELFF. The CDR3 DNA reads TGTGCCAGCAGTGTAGAGGCCCATGGGACCGGGGAGCTGTTTTTT.

The chain couples TRBV5-5 to TRBJ1-2; TRBD1 aligns across 7 bases. Germline trimming cut 0 bases from V and 0 bases from J; bases unmatched to any gene: 2. CDR3 length: 15 residues. Germline-derived CDR1 and CDR2 are SGHKS and YYEKEE (reference sequence). The CDR3 nucleotides are TGTGCCAGCAGCTTGGAGGGGACAGCTAACTATGGCTACACCTTC. The encoded protein is CASSLEGTANYGYTF.

This rearrangement joins TRBV7-2 to TRBJ1-2; TRBD1 might be the D (5 bases). The CDR3 has 14 amino acids. The V gene's germline CDR1 is SGHTA and CDR2 FQGNSA. V was pared by 5 bases and J by 8 bases, with 18 bases between. This chain's CDR3 is CASSLGTQARGYTF. The CDR3 nucleotides are TGTGCCAGCAGCCTCGGGACTCAAGCCCGCGGCTACACCTTC.

The chain couples TRBV30 to TRBJ1-5, with a possible D match to TRBD1 (6 bases). V was shortened by 1 base and J by 4 bases, with 8 bases between the two germline ends. This CDR3 comprises 13 residues. Germline CDR1 is GTSNPN and CDR2 is SVGIG (reference sequence). In DNA form, the CDR3 reads TGTGCCTGGAGTGCAGGGGTGAATCAGCCCCAGCATTTT. Its translation: CAWSAGVNQPQHF.

The rearrangement joins TRBV6-6 to TRBJ1-1, with 7 positions matching TRBD1. V shed 7 bases and J 3 bases; nucleotides not matched to a gene: 5. Germline V CDR1 and CDR2: MNHNY, SVGAGI (reference sequence). CDR3 size: 13 residues. CDR3 DNA sequence: TGTGCCAGCAACCGACAGGGCTACACTGAAGCTTTCTTT. Its protein product is CASNRQGYTEAFF.

The chain recombines TRBV9 with TRBJ2-5, with D perhaps assigned TRBD1 or TRBD2 (6 bases each). Germline CDR1 reads SGDLS; CDR2 reads YYNGEE. The germline V and J ends were trimmed by 0 bases and 1 base, with 7 bases remaining between them. The CDR3 runs 14 residues. DNA of the CDR3: TGTGCCAGCAGCGTAGGGGGGGCCCAAGAGACCCAGTACTTC. The encoded protein is CASSVGGAQETQYF. Using reference TRBV9 and TRBJ2-5 for the parts outside the CDR3, the full variable domain is DSGVTQTPKHLITATGQRVTLRCSPRSGDLSVYWYQQSLDQGLQFLIQYYNGEERAKGNILERFSAQQFPDLHSELNLSSLELGDSALYFCASSVGGAQETQYFGPGTRLLVL.

This chain joins TRBV9 and TRBJ1-5; no firm D call. The CDR3 length is 13 residues. Germline loops: CDR1 SGDLS, CDR2 YYNGEE. V was trimmed by 4 bases and J by 4 bases, leaving 9 bases between them. CDR3 amino acids: CASSRAPNQPQHF. The DNA of the CDR3 is TGTGCCAGCAGCCGGGCCCCTAATCAGCCCCAGCATTTT.

The J gene is TRBJ1-4, the V gene TRBV5-1; D remains ambiguous. The CDR3 length is 14 residues. The germline V gene has CDR1 SGHRS and CDR2 YFSETQ. V dropped 3 bases and J dropped 8 bases, with 14 bases sitting between them. The CDR3 region has the DNA TGCGCCAGCAGCTGGACTGCCGAGGACGAAAAACTGTTTTTT. Translation gives CASSWTAEDEKLFF.

The CDR3 sequence is CASSLLGTDYGYTF. Written as DNA, the CDR3 is TGTGCCAGCAGTTTATTGGGGACGGATTATGGCTACACCTTC. V gene TRBV28 combines with J gene TRBJ1-2, with D perhaps matching TRBD1 (5 bases). Germline CDR1 and CDR2: MDHEN and SYDVKM. With 1 base removed from V and 5 bases from J, the gap between germline ends came to 11 bases. There are 14 residues in the CDR3.

The V gene is TRBV5-1, the J gene TRBJ1-1, with a tentative D call TRBD1 (6 bases). The CDR3 consists of 14 residues. CDR1 and CDR2 (germline): SGHRS, YFSETQ. Trimming removed 3 bases at V and 5 bases at J, with 14 bases between. CDR3 in amino acids: CASSSGGFRTEAFF. CDR3 in DNA: TGCGCCAGCAGCTCTGGGGGCTTTAGGACTGAAGCTTTCTTT.

The J gene is TRBJ2-2, the V gene TRBV11-3, with TRBD1 identical over 8 bases. The germline CDR1 and CDR2 sequences are SGHNT and YENEEA. Unmatched junction bases numbered 3, after V lost 5 bases and J lost 1 base. The CDR3 consists of 15 residues. The CDR3 region has the DNA TGTGCCAGCAGCCCAGGGACAGGGAACACCGGGGAGCTGTTTTTT. It is translated as CASSPGTGNTGELFF.

The chain combines TRBV18 with TRBJ1-2; TRBD1 might be the D (5 bases). Trimming took off 0 bases at V and 2 bases at J, with 10 bases between the two ends. Germline CDR1 and CDR2: KGHSH and LQKENI. The CDR3 covers 15 residues. In DNA, the CDR3 is TGTGCCAGCTCACCACCGTCGAGGGGCAACTATGGCTACACCTTC. It yields the protein CASSPPSRGNYGYTF. The whole variable domain, remainder taken from reference TRBV18 and TRBJ1-2, is NAGVMQNPRHLVRRRGQEARLRCSPMKGHSHVYWYRQLPEEGLKFMVYLQKENIIDESGMPKERFSAEFPKEGPSILRIQQVVRGDSAAYFCASSPPSRGNYGYTFGSGTRLTVV.

V and J are TRBV14 and TRBJ2-3; D is uncertain. Germline loops: CDR1 SGHDN, CDR2 FVKESK. The V gene lost 2 bases and the J gene lost 4 bases, with 13 bases spanning the gap. The CDR3 loop spans 15 amino acids. CDR3 sequence reads: CASSQKDHMADTQYF. The CDR3 region has the DNA TGTGCCAGCAGCCAAAAGGACCACATGGCAGATACGCAGTATTTT.

V gene TRBV5-1 combines with J gene TRBJ2-1; TRBD1 might be the D (8 bases). Trimming stripped 2 bases from V and 2 bases from J, with 14 bases between. CDR1 and CDR2 from the germline V gene are SGHRS and YFSETQ. CDR3 length: 16 amino acids. The CDR3 loop reads CASSFGQGLPYNEQFF. The CDR3 coding sequence is TGCGCCAGCAGCTTTGGACAGGGACTACCCTACAATGAGCAGTTCTTC.

The chain is built from TRBV4-1 and TRBJ1-5; D gene uncertain. Germline loops: CDR1 MGHRA, CDR2 YSYEKL. This CDR3 contains 13 residues. The V end was cut by 4 bases, the J end by 6 bases, with 10 bases between. CDR3 nucleotide sequence: TGCGCCAGCAGCCCTGACAACGTTCAGCCCCAGCATTTT. This gives the protein CASSPDNVQPQHF.

The chain couples TRBV7-2 to TRBJ1-5, with D unresolved. Trimming shortened V by 5 bases and J by 6 bases, and 20 bases separated the two germline ends. Germline assignment: CDR1 SGHTA and CDR2 FQGNSA. This CDR3 comprises 16 residues. The CDR3 sequence is CASSLTFDPAIQPQHF. CDR3 nucleotide sequence: TGTGCCAGCAGCCTAACCTTTGACCCGGCCATTCAGCCCCAGCATTTT.

The rearrangement uses TRBV11-3 and TRBJ2-1; D might be TRBD1 (6 bases). V was cut by 1 base and J by 9 bases, with 10 bases left in between. Germline CDR1 is SGHNT and CDR2 is YENEEA. This CDR3 spans 13 amino acids. CDR3 DNA sequence: TGTGCCAGCAGCTTAGGGGGGCTCAGTGAGCAGTTCTTC. Its translation is CASSLGGLSEQFF. The full variable domain, in which reference TRBV11-3 and TRBJ2-1 provide the parts outside the CDR3, is EAGVVQSPRYKIIEKKQPVAFWCNPISGHNTLYWYLQNLGQGPELLIRYENEEAVDDSQLPKDRFSAERLKGVDSTLKIQPAELGDSAVYLCASSLGGLSEQFFGPGTRLTVL.

The rearrangement uses TRBV15 and TRBJ1-2, with 7 bases fitting TRBD1. From germline, CDR1 is LNHNV and CDR2 YYDKDF (reference sequence). The J segment lost 7 bases and the V segment lost 0 bases, leaving 11 bases of the junction unmatched. The CDR3 sequence is 16 residues long. The chain's CDR3 is CATSRDWTGRDGGYTF. The DNA of the CDR3 is TGTGCCACCAGCAGAGATTGGACAGGTCGAGATGGTGGCTACACCTTC.

V and J are TRBV4-2 and TRBJ2-3; 8 nucleotides match TRBD2. V was pared by 0 bases and J by 0 bases, with 5 bases of the junction left unmatched. The germline V gene has CDR1 LGHNA and CDR2 YNFKEQ. The CDR3 length is 17 residues. DNA of the CDR3: TGTGCCAGCAGCCAAGACTCCGTAGCGGGAAGCACAGATACGCAGTATTTT. It is translated as CASSQDSVAGSTDTQYF.

The chain joins TRBV9 to TRBJ1-2; no firm D call. Between the trimmed V and J ends, which lost 4 bases and 4 bases, there was a span of 17 bases. CDR3 length equals 15 residues. Germline V gives CDR1 SGDLS, CDR2 YYNGEE. Here the CDR3 reads CASSSPGRHIYGYTF. The CDR3 region has the DNA TGTGCCAGCAGCTCGCCCGGGCGACATATCTATGGCTACACCTTC. The full variable domain, in which reference TRBV9 and TRBJ1-2 provide the parts outside the CDR3, is DSGVTQTPKHLITATGQRVTLRCSPRSGDLSVYWYQQSLDQGLQFLIQYYNGEERAKGNILERFSAQQFPDLHSELNLSSLELGDSALYFCASSSPGRHIYGYTFGSGTRLTVV.